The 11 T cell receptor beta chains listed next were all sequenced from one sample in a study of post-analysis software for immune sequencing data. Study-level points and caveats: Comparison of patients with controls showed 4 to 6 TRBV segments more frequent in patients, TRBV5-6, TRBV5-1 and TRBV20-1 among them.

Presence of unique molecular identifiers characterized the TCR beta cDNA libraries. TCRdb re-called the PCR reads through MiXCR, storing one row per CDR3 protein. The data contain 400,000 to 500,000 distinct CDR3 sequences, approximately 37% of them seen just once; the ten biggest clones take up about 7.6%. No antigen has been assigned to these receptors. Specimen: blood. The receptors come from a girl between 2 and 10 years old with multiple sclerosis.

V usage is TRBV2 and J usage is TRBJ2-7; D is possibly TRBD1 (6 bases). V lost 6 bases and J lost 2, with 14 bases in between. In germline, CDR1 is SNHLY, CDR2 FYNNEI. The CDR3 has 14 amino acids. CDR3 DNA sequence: TGTGCCAGCAGAGAACAGGGCTCGACCTACGAGCAGTACTTC. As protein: CASREQGSTYEQYF.

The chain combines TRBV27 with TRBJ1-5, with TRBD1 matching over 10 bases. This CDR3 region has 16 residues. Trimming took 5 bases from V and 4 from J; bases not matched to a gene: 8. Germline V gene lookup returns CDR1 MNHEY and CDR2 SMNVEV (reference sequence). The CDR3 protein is CASSPLGQGLNQPQHF. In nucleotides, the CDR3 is TGTGCCAGCAGTCCCCTGGGACAGGGGCTAAATCAGCCCCAGCATTTT.

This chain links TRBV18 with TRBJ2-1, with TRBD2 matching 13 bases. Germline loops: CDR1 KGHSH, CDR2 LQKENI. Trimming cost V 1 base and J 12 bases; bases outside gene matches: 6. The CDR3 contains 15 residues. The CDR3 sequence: CASSPRTSGSQGQFF. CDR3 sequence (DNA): TGTGCCAGCTCACCACGGACTAGCGGGAGTCAGGGGCAGTTCTTC.

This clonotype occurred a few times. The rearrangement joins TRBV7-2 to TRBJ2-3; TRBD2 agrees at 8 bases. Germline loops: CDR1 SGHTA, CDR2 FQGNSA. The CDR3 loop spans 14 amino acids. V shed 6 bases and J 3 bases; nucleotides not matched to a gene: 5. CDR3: CASSFSGTTDTQYF. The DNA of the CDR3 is TGTGCCAGCAGTTTTAGCGGGACGACAGATACGCAGTATTTT.

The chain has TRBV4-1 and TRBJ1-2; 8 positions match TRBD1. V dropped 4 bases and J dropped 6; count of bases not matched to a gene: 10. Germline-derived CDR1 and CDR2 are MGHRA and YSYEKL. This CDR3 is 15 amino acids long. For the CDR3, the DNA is TGCGCCAGCAGCCCCAACTCGGGACAGGCCCATGGCTACACCTTC. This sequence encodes CASSPNSGQAHGYTF.

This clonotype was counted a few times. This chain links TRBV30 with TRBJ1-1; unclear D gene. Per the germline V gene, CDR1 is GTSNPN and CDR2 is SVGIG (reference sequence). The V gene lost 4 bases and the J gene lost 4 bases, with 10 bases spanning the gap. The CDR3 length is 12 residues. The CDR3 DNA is TGTGCCTGGACCCCCTCAGGCACTGAAGCTTTCTTT. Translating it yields CAWTPSGTEAFF.

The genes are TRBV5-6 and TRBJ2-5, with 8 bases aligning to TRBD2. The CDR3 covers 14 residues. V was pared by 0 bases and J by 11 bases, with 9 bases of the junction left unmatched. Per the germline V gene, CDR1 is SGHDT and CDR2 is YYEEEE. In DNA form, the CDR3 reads TGTGCCAGCAGCTTGGGACTAGCGCCCCACCCTCAGTACTTC. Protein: CASSLGLAPHPQYF.

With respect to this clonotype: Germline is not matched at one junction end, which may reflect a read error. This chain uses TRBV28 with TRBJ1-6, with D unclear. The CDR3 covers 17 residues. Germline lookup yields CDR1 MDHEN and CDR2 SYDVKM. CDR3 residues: CAGSLPRLSSYNSPLHF. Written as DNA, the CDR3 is TGTGCCGGCAGCCTGCCGCGGTTATCCTCCTATAATTCACCCCTCCACTTT.

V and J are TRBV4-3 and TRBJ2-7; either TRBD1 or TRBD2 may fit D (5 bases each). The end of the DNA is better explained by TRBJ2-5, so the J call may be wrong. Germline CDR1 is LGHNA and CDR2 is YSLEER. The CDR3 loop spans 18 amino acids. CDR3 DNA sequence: TGCGCCAGCAGCCAAGACTACGTACGACTGGGCAGGGACCAGACCCAGTACTTC. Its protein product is CASSQDYVRLGRDQTQYF.

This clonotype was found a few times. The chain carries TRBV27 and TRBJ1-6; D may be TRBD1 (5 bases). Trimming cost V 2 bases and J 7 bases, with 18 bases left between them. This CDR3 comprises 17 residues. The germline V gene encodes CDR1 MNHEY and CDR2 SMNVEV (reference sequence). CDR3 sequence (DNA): TGTGCCAGCAGTTTACCGGGACGCTCTCGGACCAATTCACCCCTCCACTTT. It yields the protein CASSLPGRSRTNSPLHF.

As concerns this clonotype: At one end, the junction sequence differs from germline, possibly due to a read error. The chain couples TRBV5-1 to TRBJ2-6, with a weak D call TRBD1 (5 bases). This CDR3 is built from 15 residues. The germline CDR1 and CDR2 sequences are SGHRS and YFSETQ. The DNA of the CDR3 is TGCGCCAGCAGCTTGGTCAACACTGGGGCCAACGTCCGGACTTTC. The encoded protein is CASSLVNTGANVRTF.